These 8 T cell receptor beta chains originate from one sample sequenced in a study of cytomegalovirus exposure and HLA in healthy donors. Primers included in the PCR were 60 Vbeta and 13 Jbeta primers. The assay was immunoSEQ multiplex PCR, and TCRdb's table has in-frame clones only and misses some. This sample has about 120,000 clones; about 79% occur once, and the top ten carry 3.5% to 4.5%. The sequenced sample was PBMCs. These receptors all come from a man aged 25-45 years in good health and CMV-seropositive.

This chain uses TRBV9 with TRBJ2-2, with 7 bases lining up with TRBD2. The CDR3 is made up of 16 amino acids. The ends lost 0 bases at V and 5 bases at J; junction bases unmatched: 7. Germline V lookup: CDR1 SGDLS, CDR2 YYNGEE. The DNA of the CDR3 is TGTGCCAGCAGCGTAGGGGGGAGGGCCTCAACCGGGGAGCTGTTTTTT. It yields the protein CASSVGGRASTGELFF.

The chain joins TRBV27 to TRBJ2-7, with 8 nucleotides matching TRBD1. Germline lookup yields CDR1 MNHEY and CDR2 SMNVEV (reference sequence). Trimming at V came to 8 bases and at J to 6 bases, leaving 12 bases not matched to a gene. The CDR3 loop spans 14 amino acids. DNA for the CDR3: TGTGCCAGCGCGTTCCTGGACAGGGAGGCCGAGCAGTACTTC. Translation: CASAFLDREAEQYF.

The V gene is TRBV30, the J gene TRBJ2-3; 14 bases are shared with TRBD2. This CDR3 is 16 amino acids long. Germline V gene sequence: CDR1 GTSNPN, CDR2 SVGIG (reference sequence). V shed 5 bases, J shed 3 bases, and the junction held 7 bases outside the gene matches. The CDR3 loop is CAWGGTSGRGTDTQYF. The CDR3 DNA reads TGTGCCTGGGGAGGGACTAGCGGGAGAGGGACAGATACGCAGTATTTT.

This clone was seen a handful of times. The chain employs TRBV5-4 and TRBJ2-2; perhaps TRBD2 as D (6 bases). Germline values: CDR1 SGHNT, CDR2 YYREEE (reference sequence). This CDR3 comprises 16 residues. Trimming removed 6 bases from V and 6 bases from J, with 21 bases in between. CDR3 sequence: CASTPLGSREAGELFF. DNA of the CDR3: TGTGCCAGCACCCCCTTGGGTTCTAGGGAGGCCGGGGAGCTGTTTTTT.

Only a few counts were recorded for this clone. The chain carries TRBV29-1 and TRBJ1-2, with TRBD1 matching 8 bases. After removal of 3 bases from V and 2 bases from J, the junction contained 5 bases not matched to a gene. Germline CDR1 reads SQVTM; CDR2 reads ANQGSEA. The CDR3 is made up of 14 amino acids. For the CDR3, the DNA is TGCAGCGTTGAGCGAGGACAGGGAAACTATGGCTACACCTTC. It encodes CSVERGQGNYGYTF.

In DNA, the CDR3 is TGTGCCAGCAGCCCCTGGGGCAGGACGGAAGAGACCCAGTACTTC. Protein: CASSPWGRTEETQYF. This chain uses TRBV14 with TRBJ2-5; possible D gene TRBD1, 5 bases. V shed 4 bases and J shed 3 bases, with 15 bases lying between them. Germline V CDR1 and CDR2: SGHDN, FVKESK. This CDR3 region has 15 residues.

V and J are TRBV29-1 and TRBJ2-7; 8 bases match TRBD1. The germline gives CDR1 SQVTM, CDR2 ANQGSEA. The CDR3 loop spans 15 amino acids. With 1 base clipped from V and 3 bases from J, the junction kept 8 bases outside the gene matches. CDR3 in amino acids: CSVEGGQGEVYEQYF. The DNA for the CDR3 is TGCAGCGTTGAAGGTGGACAGGGAGAGGTCTACGAGCAGTACTTC.

The rearrangement joins TRBV7-2 to TRBJ1-1; D might be TRBD1 (5 bases). The germline gives CDR1 SGHTA, CDR2 FQGNSA. V lost 5 bases, J lost 5 bases, and 21 bases lay in between. The CDR3 length is 16 residues. Here the CDR3 reads CASSKSGGGPRTEAFF. DNA of the CDR3: TGTGCCAGCAGCAAGAGTGGCGGGGGTCCTCGAACTGAAGCTTTCTTT. The entire variable domain, with the rest obtained from reference TRBV7-2 and TRBJ1-1, is as follows: GAGVSQSPSNKVTEKGKDVELRCDPISGHTALYWYRQSLGQGLEFLIYFQGNSAPDKSGLPSDRFSAERTGGSVSTLTIQRTQQEDSAVYLCASSKSGGGPRTEAFFGQGTRLTVV.